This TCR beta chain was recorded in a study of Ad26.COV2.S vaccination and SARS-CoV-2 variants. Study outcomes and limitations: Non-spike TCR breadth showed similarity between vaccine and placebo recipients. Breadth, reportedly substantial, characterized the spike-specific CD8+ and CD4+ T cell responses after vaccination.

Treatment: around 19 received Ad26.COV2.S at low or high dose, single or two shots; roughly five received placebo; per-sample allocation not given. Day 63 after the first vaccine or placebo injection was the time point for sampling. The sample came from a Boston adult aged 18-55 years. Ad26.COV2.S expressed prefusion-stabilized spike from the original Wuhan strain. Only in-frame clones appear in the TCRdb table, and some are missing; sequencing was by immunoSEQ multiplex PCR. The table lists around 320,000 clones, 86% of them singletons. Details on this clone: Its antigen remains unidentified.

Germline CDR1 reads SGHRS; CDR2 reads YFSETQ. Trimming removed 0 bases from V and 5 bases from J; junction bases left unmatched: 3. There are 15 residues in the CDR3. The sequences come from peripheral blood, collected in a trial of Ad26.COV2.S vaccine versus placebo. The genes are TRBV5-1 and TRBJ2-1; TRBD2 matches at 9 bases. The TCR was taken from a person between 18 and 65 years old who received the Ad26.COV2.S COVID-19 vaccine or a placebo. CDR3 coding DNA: TGCGCCAGCAGCTTGGCCCTAGCGGGGAACAATGAGCAGTTCTTC. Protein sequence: CASSLALAGNNEQFF. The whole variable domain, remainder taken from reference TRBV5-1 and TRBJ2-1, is KAGVTQTPRYLIKTRGQQVTLSCSPISGHRSVSWYQQTPGQGLQFLFEYFSETQRNKGNFPGRFSGRQFSNSRSEMNVSTLELGDSALYLCASSLALAGNNEQFFGPGTRLTVL.